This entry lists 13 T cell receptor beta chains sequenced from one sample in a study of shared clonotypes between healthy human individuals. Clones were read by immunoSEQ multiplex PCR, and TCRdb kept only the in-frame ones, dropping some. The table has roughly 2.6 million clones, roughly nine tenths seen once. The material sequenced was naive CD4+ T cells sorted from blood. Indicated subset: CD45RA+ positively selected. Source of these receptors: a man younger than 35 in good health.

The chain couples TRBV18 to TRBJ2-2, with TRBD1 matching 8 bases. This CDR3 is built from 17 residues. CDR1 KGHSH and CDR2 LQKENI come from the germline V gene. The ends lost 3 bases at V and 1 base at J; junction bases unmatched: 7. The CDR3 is CASSPLTGARNTGELFF. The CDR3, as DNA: TGTGCCAGCTCACCTCTGACAGGGGCGCGGAACACCGGGGAGCTGTTTTTT.

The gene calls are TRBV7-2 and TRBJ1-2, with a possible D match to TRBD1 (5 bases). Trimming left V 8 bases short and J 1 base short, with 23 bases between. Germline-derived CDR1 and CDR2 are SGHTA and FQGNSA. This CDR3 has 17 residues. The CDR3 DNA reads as TGTGCCAGCGCTCCCGGGCCTGCGCGGGGCGGTAACTATGGCTACACCTTC. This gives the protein CASAPGPARGGNYGYTF.

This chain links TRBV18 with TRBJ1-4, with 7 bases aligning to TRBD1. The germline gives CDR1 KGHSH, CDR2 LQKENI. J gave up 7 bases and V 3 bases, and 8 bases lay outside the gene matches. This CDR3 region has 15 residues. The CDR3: CASSPPGQSPEKLFF. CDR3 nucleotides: TGTGCCAGCTCACCTCCGGGACAGTCCCCTGAAAAACTGTTTTTT.

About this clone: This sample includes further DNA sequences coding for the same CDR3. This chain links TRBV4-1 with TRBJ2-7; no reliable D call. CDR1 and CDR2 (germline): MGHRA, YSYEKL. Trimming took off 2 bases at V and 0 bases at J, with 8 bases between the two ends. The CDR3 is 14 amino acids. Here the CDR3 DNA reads TGCGCCAGCAGCCAACCGGGCTCCTCCTACGAGCAGTACTTC. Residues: CASSQPGSSYEQYF.

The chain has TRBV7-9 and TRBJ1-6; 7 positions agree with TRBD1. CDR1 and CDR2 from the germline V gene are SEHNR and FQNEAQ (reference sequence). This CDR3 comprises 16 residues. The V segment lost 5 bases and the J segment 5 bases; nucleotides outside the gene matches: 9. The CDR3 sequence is CASSRGGTANNSPLHF. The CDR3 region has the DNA TGTGCCAGCAGCCGTGGAGGGACAGCAAATAATTCACCCCTCCACTTT.

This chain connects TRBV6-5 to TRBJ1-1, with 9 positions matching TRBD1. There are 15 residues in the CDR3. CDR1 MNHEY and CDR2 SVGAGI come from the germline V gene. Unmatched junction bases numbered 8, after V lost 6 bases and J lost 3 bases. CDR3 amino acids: CASRNTRTGDTEAFF. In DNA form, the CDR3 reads TGTGCCAGCAGAAACACAAGGACAGGGGACACTGAAGCTTTCTTT.

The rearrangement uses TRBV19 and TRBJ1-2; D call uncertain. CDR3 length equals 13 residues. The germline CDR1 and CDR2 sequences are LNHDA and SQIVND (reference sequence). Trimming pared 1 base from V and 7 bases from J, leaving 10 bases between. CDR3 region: CASSIGQRSGYTF. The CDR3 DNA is TGTGCCAGTAGTATAGGCCAAAGGTCTGGCTACACCTTC. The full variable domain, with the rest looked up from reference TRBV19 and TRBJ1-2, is DGGITQSPKYLFRKEGQNVTLSCEQNLNHDAMYWYRQDPGQGLRLIYYSQIVNDFQKGDIAEGYSVSREKKESFPLTVTSAQKNPTAFYLCASSIGQRSGYTFGSGTRLTVV.

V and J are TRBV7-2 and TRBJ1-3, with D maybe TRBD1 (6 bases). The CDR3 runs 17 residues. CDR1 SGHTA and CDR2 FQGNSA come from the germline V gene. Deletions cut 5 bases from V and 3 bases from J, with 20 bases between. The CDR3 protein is CASSLSTGLRFGNTIYF. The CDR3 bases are TGTGCCAGCAGCCTCTCCACAGGGTTAAGATTTGGAAACACCATATATTTT.

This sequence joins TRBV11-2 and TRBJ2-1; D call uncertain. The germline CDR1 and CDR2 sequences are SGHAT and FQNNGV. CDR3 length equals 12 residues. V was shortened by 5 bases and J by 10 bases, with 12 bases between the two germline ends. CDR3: CASSPPLSEQFF. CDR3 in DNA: TGTGCCAGCAGCCCCCCATTGTCCGAGCAGTTCTTC.

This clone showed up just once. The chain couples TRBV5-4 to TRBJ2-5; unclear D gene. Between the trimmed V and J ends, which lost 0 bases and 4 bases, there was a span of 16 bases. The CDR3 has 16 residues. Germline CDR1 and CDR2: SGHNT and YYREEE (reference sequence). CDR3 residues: CASSLGADPIRETQYF. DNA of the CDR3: TGTGCCAGCAGCTTGGGGGCCGACCCCATCAGAGAGACCCAGTACTTC.

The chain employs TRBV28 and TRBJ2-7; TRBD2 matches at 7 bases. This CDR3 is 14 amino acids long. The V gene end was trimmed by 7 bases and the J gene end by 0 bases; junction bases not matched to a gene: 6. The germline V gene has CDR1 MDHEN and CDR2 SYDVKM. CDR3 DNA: TGTGCCAGCACCGGCGGGGGAAGCTCCTACGAGCAGTACTTC. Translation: CASTGGGSSYEQYF. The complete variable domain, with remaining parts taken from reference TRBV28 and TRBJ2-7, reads DVKVTQSSRYLVKRTGEKVFLECVQDMDHENMFWYRQDPGLGLRLIYFSYDVKMKEKGDIPEGYSVSREKKERFSLILESASTNQTSMYLCASTGGGSSYEQYFGPGTRLTVT.

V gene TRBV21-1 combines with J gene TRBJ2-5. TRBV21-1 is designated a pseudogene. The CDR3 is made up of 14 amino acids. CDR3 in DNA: TGTGCCAGCAGCAAAGCGGTACGGCTAGAGACCCAGTACTTC. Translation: CASSKAVRLETQYF.

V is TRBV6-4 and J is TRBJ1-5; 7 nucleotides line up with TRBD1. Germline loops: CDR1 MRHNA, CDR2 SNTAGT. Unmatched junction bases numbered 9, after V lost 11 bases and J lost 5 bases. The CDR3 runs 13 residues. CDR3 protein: CAGSDRTDQPQHF. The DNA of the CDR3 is TGTGCCGGATCGGACAGGACGGATCAGCCCCAGCATTTT.